The sequence of this T cell receptor (beta chain) was determined in a study of T cells expressing NK-cell markers. Notes on the study in general: The HCMV specificity of the expanded NKG2C+ T cell clones stayed unresolved.

TCRdb reanalyzed the 5' RACE reads, giving one entry per CDR3 protein sequence and no DNA. The sample data list about 460,000 distinct CDR3 sequences. Concerning this clonotype itself: Its antigen is as yet unknown.

The CDR3 is made up of 15 amino acids. In germline, CDR1 is SGHNT, CDR2 YENEEA. The source is a woman between 50 and 59 years old in good health. This chain links TRBV11-3 with TRBJ2-7; TCRdb selects TRBD1, and the lack of DNA leaves this call unchecked. Sequences were obtained from blood T cells: a sorted CD56 or NKG2C T cell subset, CD4+ or CD8+ T cells, or bulk PBMC T cells (not recorded which). CDR3 sequence reads: CASSPRTGGVYEQYF.